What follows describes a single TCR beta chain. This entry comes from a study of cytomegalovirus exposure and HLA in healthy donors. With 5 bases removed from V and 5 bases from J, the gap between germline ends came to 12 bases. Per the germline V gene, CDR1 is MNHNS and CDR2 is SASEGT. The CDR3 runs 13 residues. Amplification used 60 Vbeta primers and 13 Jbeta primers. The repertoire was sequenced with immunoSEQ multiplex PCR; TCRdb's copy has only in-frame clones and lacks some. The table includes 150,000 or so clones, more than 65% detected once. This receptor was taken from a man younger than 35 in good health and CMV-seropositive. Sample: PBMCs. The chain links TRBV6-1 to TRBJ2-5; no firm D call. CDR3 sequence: CASSRVVEETQYF. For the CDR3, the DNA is TGTGCCAGCAGTCGGGTGGTGGAGGAGACCCAGTACTTC.